Listed here are 18 T cell receptor beta chains from one sample, sequenced in a study of T-cell reconstitution after alpha-beta-depleted transplantation in children. Unique molecular identifiers were incorporated when the TCRbeta library was constructed. Each CDR3 protein gets one entry after TCRdb re-called the PCR reads with MiXCR. The data show roughly 220,000 distinct CDR3 sequences, with approximately 12% seen just once and 2% to 3% held by the top ten. This material consisted of PBMCs from the stem cell graft donor, taken from the stem cell graft. These receptor sequences come from a human donor who donated a stem cell graft to a child with acute lymphoblastic leukemia.

This clonotype was counted many times. The J gene is TRBJ2-7, the V gene TRBV10-2, with D unresolved. There are 12 residues in the CDR3. CDR1 is WSHSY, CDR2 SAAADI, per germline. Between the trimmed V and J ends, which lost 3 bases and 6 bases, there was a span of 9 bases. CDR3 bases: TGCGCCAGCAGTGAAGTGGCGCGCGAGCAGTACTTC. Translated, it gives CASSEVAREQYF.

The chain has TRBV19 and TRBJ1-1, with D uncertain. The CDR3 totals 15 residues. The V gene's germline CDR1 is LNHDA and CDR2 SQIVND (reference sequence). The ends were cut back, 7 bases at V and 5 bases at J, with 20 bases in the middle. CDR3 residues: CASKHPGRAGTEAFF. The CDR3, as DNA: TGTGCCAGTAAGCACCCAGGCCGGGCGGGAACTGAAGCTTTCTTT.

In this sample, this clonotype turned up many times. V usage is TRBV29-1 and J usage is TRBJ2-1; TRBD2 matches at 7 bases. The CDR3 is 17 amino acids. The V segment lost 4 bases and the J segment 5 bases; nucleotides outside the gene matches: 17. Germline V gene sequence: CDR1 SQVTM, CDR2 ANQGSEA. CDR3 residues: CSVAGPTSVRMNNEQFF. CDR3 bases: TGCAGCGTTGCCGGGCCTACTAGCGTGAGGATGAACAATGAGCAGTTCTTC.

This clonotype was counted at least ten times. This chain joins TRBV9 and TRBJ2-2; D is perhaps TRBD2 (6 bases). This CDR3 spans 15 amino acids. Trimming shortened V by 4 bases and J by 0 bases, and 10 bases separated the two germline ends. Germline V lookup: CDR1 SGDLS, CDR2 YYNGEE. The CDR3, as DNA: TGTGCCAGCAGCCCCCGACTAGCGAACACCGGGGAGCTGTTTTTT. Protein sequence: CASSPRLANTGELFF.

This clonotype was counted many times. V gene TRBV9 combines with J gene TRBJ1-2; TRBD1 is a possible D gene (6 bases). The CDR3 is 16 amino acids. CDR1 SGDLS and CDR2 YYNGEE come from the germline V gene. Trimming took 4 bases from V and 5 from J, leaving 21 bases between them. The CDR3: CASSPYEGGFEYGYTF. In DNA, the CDR3 is TGTGCCAGCAGCCCCTACGAGGGGGGGTTTGAATATGGCTACACCTTC. Based on the CDR3 plus reference TRBV9 and TRBJ1-2, the full variable domain is DSGVTQTPKHLITATGQRVTLRCSPRSGDLSVYWYQQSLDQGLQFLIQYYNGEERAKGNILERFSAQQFPDLHSELNLSSLELGDSALYFCASSPYEGGFEYGYTFGSGTRLTVV.

This clonotype occurred many times. This rearrangement joins TRBV4-1 to TRBJ1-1; D gene unclear. CDR1 and CDR2 from the germline V gene are MGHRA and YSYEKL. There are 13 residues in the CDR3. V was cut by 2 bases and J by 3 bases, with 7 bases left in between. The CDR3 DNA reads as TGCGCCAGCAGCCAAAATATCGACACTGAAGCTTTCTTT. It is translated as CASSQNIDTEAFF.

The V call is TRBV10-3, the J call TRBJ1-1, with unresolved D. V lost 4 bases, J lost 0 bases, and 9 bases lay in between. The CDR3 is made up of 14 amino acids. The germline gives CDR1 ENHRY, CDR2 SYGVKD. The CDR3 DNA reads TGTGCCATCAGTGGTAGTTCCATGAACACTGAAGCTTTCTTT. Translated, it gives CAISGSSMNTEAFF.

To note about this clonotype: This sequence may be a read error, since a much larger clone differs from it by one base. This chain joins TRBV11-2 and TRBJ2-7; D may match TRBD1 or TRBD2 (5 bases each). The length of the CDR3 is 14 residues. Trimming removed 7 bases at V and 4 bases at J, with 17 bases between. Per the germline V gene, CDR1 is SGHAT and CDR2 is FQNNGV. The CDR3 DNA is TGTGCCAGCACCTTTCTGGTGGGGGAGTACGAGCAGTACTTC. Its protein product is CASTFLVGEYEQYF.

This clonotype was seen ten or more times. This chain's CDR3 is CASSWGQGSSYEQYF. In nucleotides, the CDR3 is TGTGCCAGCAGCTGGGGACAGGGGAGCTCCTACGAGCAGTACTTC. J is TRBJ2-7 and V is TRBV7-2; 10 bases are a match to TRBD1. V lost 4 bases, J lost 0 bases, and 3 bases stayed unmatched. CDR1 is SGHTA, CDR2 FQGNSA, per germline. This CDR3 spans 15 amino acids.

This clonotype has ten or more counts. The genes are TRBV12-3 or TRBV12-4 and TRBJ1-5; D is unresolved. Trimming took 2 bases from V and 7 from J, leaving 12 bases between them. The CDR3 is made up of 14 amino acids. This CDR3 is CASSLTGKGQPQHF. The DNA for the CDR3 is TGTGCCAGCAGTTTAACGGGTAAAGGACAGCCCCAGCATTTT.

The chain carries TRBV5-1 and TRBJ1-2, with TRBD1 matching 9 bases. The CDR3 spans 15 residues. V was clipped by 4 bases and J by 8 bases; unmatched bases: 12. Germline lookup yields CDR1 SGHRS and CDR2 YFSETQ. CDR3 residues: CASSRRDRVIGGYTF. CDR3 nucleotide sequence: TGCGCCAGCAGCCGACGGGACAGGGTAATCGGGGGCTACACCTTC.

This clonotype has ten or more counts. The V gene is TRBV5-1, the J gene TRBJ2-7; D possibly corresponds to TRBD1 (5 bases). Germline V gene sequence: CDR1 SGHRS, CDR2 YFSETQ. Trimming took off 5 bases at V and 2 bases at J, with 14 bases between the two ends. The CDR3 is 14 residues long. CDR3 nucleotide sequence: TGCGCCAGCAGTTTTGCAGGGTTTACCTACGAGCAGTACTTC. Residues: CASSFAGFTYEQYF.

Many counts were recorded for this clonotype. This chain links TRBV10-2 with TRBJ1-2; TRBD1 is a possible D gene (5 bases). The germline V and J ends were trimmed by 6 bases and 0 bases, with 11 bases remaining between them. The CDR3 runs to 14 residues. CDR1 and CDR2 from the germline V gene are WSHSY and SAAADI. CDR3 nucleotide sequence: TGCGCCAGCAGCGGCCAGGGAGCTAACTATGGCTACACCTTC. It translates to CASSGQGANYGYTF.

This clonotype has ten or more counts. J is TRBJ2-7 and V is TRBV30, with 10 positions matching TRBD1. The CDR3 spans 14 residues. Germline assignment: CDR1 GTSNPN and CDR2 SVGIG (reference sequence). The ends lost 4 bases at V and 4 bases at J; junction bases unmatched: 7. CDR3 bases: TGTGCCTGGACCCGGACAGGGGGGGGATACGAGCAGTACTTC. Encoded protein: CAWTRTGGGYEQYF. Looking up the rest from reference TRBV30 and TRBJ2-7 gives the full variable domain: SQTIHQWPATLVQPVGSPLSLECTVEGTSNPNLYWYRQAAGRGLQLLFYSVGIGQISSEVPQNLSASRPQDRQFILSSKKLLLSDSGFYLCAWTRTGGGYEQYFGPGTRLTVT.

This clonotype was seen at least ten times. The chain joins TRBV4-3 to TRBJ2-1; 8 bases line up with TRBD2. The CDR3 sequence is 17 residues long. After removal of 0 bases from V and 7 bases from J, the junction contained 11 bases not matched to a gene. The V gene's germline CDR1 is LGHNA and CDR2 YSLEER. CDR3 amino acids: CASSQDIYGGARNEQFF. CDR3 sequence (DNA): TGCGCCAGCAGCCAAGATATTTACGGGGGGGCCAGGAATGAGCAGTTCTTC.

At least ten counts were recorded for this clonotype. CDR3 residues: CASTSFQDPLGNEQFF. The CDR3 bases are TGTGCCAGCACTAGTTTCCAGGATCCGCTCGGGAATGAGCAGTTCTTC. The genes are TRBV28 and TRBJ2-1; D is uncertain. CDR3 length: 16 amino acids. Deletions cut 7 bases from V and 7 bases from J, with 23 bases between. CDR1 is MDHEN, CDR2 SYDVKM, per germline. Together with reference TRBV28 and TRBJ2-1, the CDR3 gives the full variable domain: DVKVTQSSRYLVKRTGEKVFLECVQDMDHENMFWYRQDPGLGLRLIYFSYDVKMKEKGDIPEGYSVSREKKERFSLILESASTNQTSMYLCASTSFQDPLGNEQFFGPGTRLTVL.

This clonotype has only a few counts. The CDR3 region is CASRRGFYEQYF. CDR3 DNA sequence: TGTGCCAGCCGCAGGGGCTTCTACGAGCAGTACTTC. J is TRBJ2-7 and V is TRBV6-1; D perhaps matches TRBD1 (6 bases). Germline V CDR1 and CDR2: MNHNS, SASEGT. The CDR3 is 12 amino acids. Trimming pared 8 bases from V and 3 bases from J, leaving 11 bases between.

This clonotype was counted many times. One end of the junction is discordant with germline, which a read error may explain. The V and J genes are TRBV5-1 and TRBJ2-1, with TRBD2 matching over 7 bases. The length of the CDR3 is 13 residues. Germline V gives CDR1 SGHRS, CDR2 YFSETQ. In DNA, the CDR3 is TGTGCCAGCTCTGTAGCGGGTTACAATGAGCAGTTCTTC. This codes for CASSVAGYNEQFF.